A single sample is the source of the 5 T cell receptor beta chains below, sequenced in a study of T cells in Graves' hyperthyroidism and ophthalmopathy. TCR beta CDR3 regions were amplified from RNA. The HTBI primer set drove a first-round RT-PCR of the TCR CDR3. TCRdb used MiXCR to reprocess the multiplex PCR reads, holding one entry per CDR3 protein. The sample lists about 350,000 distinct CDR3 sequences; nearly 15% were seen once. What was sequenced was blood. These receptors all come from a woman aged 60-70 years with Graves' ophthalmopathy.

Ten or more counts support this clonotype. The chain employs TRBV28 and TRBJ1-2; 8 nucleotides agree with TRBD1. Germline-derived CDR1 and CDR2 are MDHEN and SYDVKM. CDR3 length: 14 residues. V shed 8 bases, J shed 4 bases, and the junction held 9 bases outside the gene matches. CDR3 residues: CASYLQGGLYGYTF. As DNA, the CDR3 is TGTGCCAGCTACCTACAGGGGGGTCTCTATGGCTACACCTTC.

This clonotype was seen a few times. The V gene is TRBV5-1, the J gene TRBJ2-1, with 9 positions matching TRBD2. Trimming removed 0 bases from V and 6 bases from J; junction bases left unmatched: 4. This CDR3 has 15 amino acids. The germline gives CDR1 SGHRS, CDR2 YFSETQ. CDR3 loop: CASSLGAGGRNEQFF. CDR3 DNA: TGCGCCAGCAGCTTGGGGGCGGGAGGGCGCAATGAGCAGTTCTTC.

In this sample, this clonotype turned up many times. The chain links TRBV5-1 to TRBJ2-2; D possibly corresponds to TRBD1 (6 bases). The CDR3 is 14 residues long. V lost 6 bases and J lost 2, with 11 bases in between. Looked up from germline, CDR1 is SGHRS and CDR2 is YFSETQ. The CDR3 DNA reads as TGCGCCAGCAATCGGGACACCAACACCGGGGAGCTGTTTTTT. Translated, it gives CASNRDTNTGELFF.

In this sample, this clonotype turned up many times. This chain connects TRBV28 to TRBJ2-3; possibly TRBD2 for D (6 bases). CDR3 size: 14 residues. Trimming took 5 bases from V and 2 from J, leaving 11 bases between them. The germline V gene encodes CDR1 MDHEN and CDR2 SYDVKM. Here the CDR3 reads CASSPGTHTDTQYF. CDR3 nucleotides: TGTGCCAGCAGTCCCGGGACTCACACAGATACGCAGTATTTT.

This clonotype is medium-sized in the sample. J is TRBJ2-3 and V is TRBV28; D may match TRBD1 or TRBD2 (5 bases each). Trimming left V 4 bases short and J 4 bases short, with 18 bases between. The CDR3 runs to 16 residues. CDR1 is MDHEN, CDR2 SYDVKM, per germline. CDR3 protein: CASSSGTRPYPDTQYF. The CDR3 DNA sequence: TGTGCCAGCAGTTCGGGGACGAGGCCGTATCCAGATACGCAGTATTTT.